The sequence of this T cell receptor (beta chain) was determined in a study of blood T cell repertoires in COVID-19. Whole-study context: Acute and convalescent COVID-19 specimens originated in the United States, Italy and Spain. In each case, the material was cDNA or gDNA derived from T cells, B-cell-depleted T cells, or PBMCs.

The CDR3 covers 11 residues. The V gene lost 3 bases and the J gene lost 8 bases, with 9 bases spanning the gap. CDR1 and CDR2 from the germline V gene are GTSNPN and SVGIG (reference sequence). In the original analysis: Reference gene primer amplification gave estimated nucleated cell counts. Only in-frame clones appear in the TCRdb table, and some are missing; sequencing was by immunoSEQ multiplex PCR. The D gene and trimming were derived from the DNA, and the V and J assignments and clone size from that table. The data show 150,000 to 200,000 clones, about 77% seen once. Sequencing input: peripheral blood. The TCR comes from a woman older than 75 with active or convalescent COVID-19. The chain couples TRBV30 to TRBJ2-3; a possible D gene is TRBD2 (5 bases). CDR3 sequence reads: CAWREELTQYF. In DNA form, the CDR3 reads TGTGCCTGGAGGGAGGAGCTTACGCAGTATTTT.